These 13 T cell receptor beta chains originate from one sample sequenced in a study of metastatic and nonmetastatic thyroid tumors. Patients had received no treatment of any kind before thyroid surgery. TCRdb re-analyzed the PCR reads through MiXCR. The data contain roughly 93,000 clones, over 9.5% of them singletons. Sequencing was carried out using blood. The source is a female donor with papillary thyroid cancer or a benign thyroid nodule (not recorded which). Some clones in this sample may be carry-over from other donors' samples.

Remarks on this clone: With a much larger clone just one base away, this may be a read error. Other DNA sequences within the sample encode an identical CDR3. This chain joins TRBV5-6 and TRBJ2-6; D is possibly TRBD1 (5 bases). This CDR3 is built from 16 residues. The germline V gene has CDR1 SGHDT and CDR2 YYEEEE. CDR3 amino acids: CACSPEGDSGANVLTF. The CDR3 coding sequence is TGTGCCTGCAGCCCCGAAGGGGATTCTGGGGCCAACGTCCTTACTTTC.

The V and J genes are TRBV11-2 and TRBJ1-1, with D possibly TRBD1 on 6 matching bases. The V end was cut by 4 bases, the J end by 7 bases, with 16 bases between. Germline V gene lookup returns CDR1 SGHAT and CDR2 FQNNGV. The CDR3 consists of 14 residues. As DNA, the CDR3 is TGTGCCAGCAGCTCCCCCACAGGGTTAGGTGAAGCTTTCTTT. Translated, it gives CASSSPTGLGEAFF.

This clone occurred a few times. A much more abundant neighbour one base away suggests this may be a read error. This CDR3 is CTSSSLNRLAGGTYNEQFF. The CDR3 nucleotides are TGTACCAGCAGCTCACTCAACCGACTAGCGGGAGGGACCTACAATGAGCAGTTCTTC. This sequence joins TRBV7-1 and TRBJ2-1, with TRBD2 identical over 14 bases. TRBV7-1 is designated an ORF whose function remains uncertain. There are 19 residues in the CDR3.

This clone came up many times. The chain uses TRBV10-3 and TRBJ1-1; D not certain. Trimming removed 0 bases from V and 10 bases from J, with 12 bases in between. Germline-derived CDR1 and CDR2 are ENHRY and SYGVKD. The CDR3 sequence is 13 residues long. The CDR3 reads CAISESRTSVAFF. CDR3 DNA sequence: TGTGCCATCAGTGAGTCGAGGACGAGTGTAGCTTTCTTT.

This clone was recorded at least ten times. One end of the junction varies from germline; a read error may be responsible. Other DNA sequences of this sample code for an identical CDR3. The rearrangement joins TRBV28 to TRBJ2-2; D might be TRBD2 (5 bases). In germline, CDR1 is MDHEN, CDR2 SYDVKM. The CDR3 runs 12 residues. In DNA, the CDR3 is TGTGCCAGCAGTTTTAGTACCGGGGAGTTGTTTTTT. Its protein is CASSFSTGELFF.

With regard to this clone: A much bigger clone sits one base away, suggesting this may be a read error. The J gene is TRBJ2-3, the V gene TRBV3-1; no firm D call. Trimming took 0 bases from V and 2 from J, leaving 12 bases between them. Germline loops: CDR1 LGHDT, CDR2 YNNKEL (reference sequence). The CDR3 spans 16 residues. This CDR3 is CASSQDWELVTDTQYF. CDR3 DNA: TGTGCCAGCAGCCAAGATTGGGAATTGGTCACAGATACGCAGTATTTT.

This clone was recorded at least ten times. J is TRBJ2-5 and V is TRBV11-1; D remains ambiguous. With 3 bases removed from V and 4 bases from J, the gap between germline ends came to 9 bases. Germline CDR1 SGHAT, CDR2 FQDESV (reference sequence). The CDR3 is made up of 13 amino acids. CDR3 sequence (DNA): TGTGCCAGCAGCTTCGGATTTAGAGAGACCCAGTACTTC. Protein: CASSFGFRETQYF.

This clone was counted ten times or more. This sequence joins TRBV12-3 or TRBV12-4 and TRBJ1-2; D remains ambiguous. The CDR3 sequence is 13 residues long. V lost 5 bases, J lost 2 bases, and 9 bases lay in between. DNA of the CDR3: TGTGCCAGCAGTCGGGATCCGAACTATGGCTACACCTTC. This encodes CASSRDPNYGYTF.

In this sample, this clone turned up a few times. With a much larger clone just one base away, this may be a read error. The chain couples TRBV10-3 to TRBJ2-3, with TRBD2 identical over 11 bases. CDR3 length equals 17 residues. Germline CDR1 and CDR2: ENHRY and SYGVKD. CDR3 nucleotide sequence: TGTGCCATTAGTGAAGGCACCACTAGCGGGAGCCCAGATACGCAGTATTTT. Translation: CAISEGTTSGSPDTQYF.

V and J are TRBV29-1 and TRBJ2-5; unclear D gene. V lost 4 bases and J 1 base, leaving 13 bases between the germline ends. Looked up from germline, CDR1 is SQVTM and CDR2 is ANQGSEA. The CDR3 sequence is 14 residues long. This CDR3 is CSVVFLESQETQYF. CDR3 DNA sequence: TGCAGCGTTGTTTTTTTGGAGTCCCAAGAGACCCAGTACTTC. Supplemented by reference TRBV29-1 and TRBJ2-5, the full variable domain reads SAVISQKPSRDICQRGTSLTIQCQVDSQVTMMFWYRQQPGQSLTLIATANQGSEATYESGFVIDKFPISRPNLTFSTLTVSNMSPEDSSIYLCSVVFLESQETQYFGPGTRLLVL.

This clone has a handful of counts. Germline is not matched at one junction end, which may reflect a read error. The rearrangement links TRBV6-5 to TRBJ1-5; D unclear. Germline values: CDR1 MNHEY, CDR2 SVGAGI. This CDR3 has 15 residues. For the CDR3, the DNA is TGTGCCAGCAGCTACACCACCGCGGGGAGCCAGCACCAGAATTTT. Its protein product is CASSYTTAGSQHQNF.

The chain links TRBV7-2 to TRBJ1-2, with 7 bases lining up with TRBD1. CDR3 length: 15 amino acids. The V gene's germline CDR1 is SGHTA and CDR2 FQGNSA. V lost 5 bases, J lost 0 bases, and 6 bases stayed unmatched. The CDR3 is CASSVGQRANYGYTF. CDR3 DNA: TGTGCCAGCAGCGTGGGACAGAGAGCTAACTATGGCTACACCTTC.

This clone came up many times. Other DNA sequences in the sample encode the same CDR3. The CDR3 loop is CASSLTQGKMYF. CDR3 DNA: TGTGCCAGCAGCTTGACACAGGGTAAGATGTACTTC. V gene TRBV7-2 combines with J gene TRBJ2-7; a weak D match, TRBD1 (6 bases). Germline loops: CDR1 SGHTA, CDR2 FQGNSA. The CDR3 spans 12 residues. Trimming removed 3 bases from V and 12 bases from J, with 15 bases in between.